These 2 T cell receptor beta chains came from one sample sequenced in a study of blood T cell repertoires in COVID-19. The method was immunoSEQ multiplex PCR; TCRdb's version includes in-frame clones alone and lacks a portion of them. Among 220,000 or so clones listed, about four fifths were seen once. Sequencing was carried out using peripheral blood. The receptors derive from an elderly woman with acute or convalescent COVID-19.

A word on this clone: In this CDR3 the conserved last residue, phenylalanine or tryptophan, is missing, so a read error is likely. Because the CDR3's place on the DNA is in doubt, the DNA is left out and the CDR3 is given as listed by TCRdb. The rearrangement uses TRBV14 and TRBJ1-1. CDR1 and CDR2 (germline): SGHDN, FVKESK. Inclusive of both ends, the CDR3 amounts to 10 amino acids. The CDR3 region is CASSLNSIFV.

This chain links TRBV5-8 with TRBJ1-4; no reliable D call. Germline loops: CDR1 SGHTS, CDR2 YDEGEE. The V gene lost 4 bases and the J gene lost 6 bases, with 13 bases spanning the gap. The CDR3 length is 14 residues. The CDR3 DNA is TGTGCCAGCAGCCCACCAGGTAAACATGAAAAACTGTTTTTT. This sequence encodes CASSPPGKHEKLFF.